This TCR beta chain stems from a study of blood T cell repertoires in COVID-19. Background on the study: There were acute and convalescent COVID-19 samples, and they came from the United States, Italy and Spain. Sample material is recorded as cDNA or gDNA derived from T cells, B-cell-depleted T cells, or PBMCs.

Germline values: CDR1 LGHDT, CDR2 YNNKEL (reference sequence). CDR3 length: 16 residues. V lost 0 bases and J lost 3; bases outside the gene matches: 5. The authors' processing: Researchers report that nucleated cell counts were estimated from reference gene primer amplification. The assay was immunoSEQ multiplex PCR, and TCRdb's table has in-frame clones only and misses some. V and J calls plus clone size are reproduced from that table; the DNA served to infer D and trimming. The profile shows a few hundred thousand clones, over 75% of them singletons. V usage is TRBV3-1 (or the pseudogene TRBV3-2) and J usage is TRBJ2-7, with TRBD1 matching 10 bases. Sequencing was performed on peripheral blood. This clonotype was obtained from a woman aged 60-70 years with acute or convalescent COVID-19. The CDR3 spells CASSQDSGQGYYEQYF. DNA of the CDR3: TGTGCCAGCAGCCAAGATTCGGGACAGGGGTACTACGAGCAGTACTTC.